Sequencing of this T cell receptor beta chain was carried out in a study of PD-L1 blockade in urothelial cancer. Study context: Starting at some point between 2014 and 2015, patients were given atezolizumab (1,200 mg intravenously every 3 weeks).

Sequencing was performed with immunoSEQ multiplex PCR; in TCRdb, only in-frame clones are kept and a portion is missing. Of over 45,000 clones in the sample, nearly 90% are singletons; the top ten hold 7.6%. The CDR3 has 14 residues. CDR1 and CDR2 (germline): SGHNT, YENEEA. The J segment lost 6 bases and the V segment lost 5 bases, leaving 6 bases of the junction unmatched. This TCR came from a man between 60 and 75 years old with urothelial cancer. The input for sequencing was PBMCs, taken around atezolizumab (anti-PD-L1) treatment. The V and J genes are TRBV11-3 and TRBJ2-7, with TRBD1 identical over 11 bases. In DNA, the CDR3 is TGTGCCAGCAGCCTCAGGACAGGGGGCGGCGAGCAGTACTTC. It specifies CASSLRTGGGEQYF.